The 8 T cell receptor beta chains below all came from one sample that was sequenced in a study of monozygotic twins with inflammatory bowel disease. TCRdb re-called the 5' RACE reads; every CDR3 protein appears as one record, without DNA. The listing records about 420,000 distinct CDR3 sequences. The sample taken for sequencing was blood. These receptors were collected from a human donor with ulcerative colitis or Crohn's disease, or a healthy co-twin of an affected twin (not recorded which).

This chain joins TRBV5-1 and TRBJ2-5; TCRdb returns TRBD1, unconfirmable since there is no DNA. CDR1 is SGHRS, CDR2 YFSETQ, per germline. The CDR3 is made up of 14 amino acids. Here the CDR3 reads CASSLRQGQETQYF.

This rearrangement joins TRBV12-3 or TRBV12-4 to TRBJ1-1; TCRdb's D call, TRBD1, is unchecked because there is no DNA. The CDR3 consists of 17 residues. The CDR3 loop is CASSLITGPVSNTEAFF.

This chain uses TRBV20-1 with TRBJ2-1; with no DNA, the TCRdb D assignment of TRBD2 cannot be verified. Per the germline V gene, CDR1 is DFQATT and CDR2 is SNEGSKA (reference sequence). This CDR3 comprises 13 residues. CDR3 residues: CSARPGRFNEQFF.

This chain connects TRBV18 to TRBJ2-1; TCRdb outputs TRBD2, but without DNA this stays unchecked. Germline lookup yields CDR1 KGHSH and CDR2 LQKENI. CDR3 size: 19 residues. The CDR3 region is CASSPLPRTSGSSYNEQFF.

The chain is built from TRBV5-1 and TRBJ2-3; checking the TCRdb D call of TRBD2 is not possible without DNA. CDR1 SGHRS and CDR2 YFSETQ come from the germline V gene. This CDR3 is built from 15 residues. The CDR3 region is CASTLLAGGADTQYF.

This rearrangement joins TRBV10-3 to TRBJ1-4; there is no DNA to check the TCRdb D call of TRBD1. Per the germline V gene, CDR1 is ENHRY and CDR2 is SYGVKD. This CDR3 spans 15 amino acids. The CDR3 region is CAISESGQGGEKLFF.

The rearrangement joins TRBV2 to TRBJ2-1; no DNA is available, so the TRBD2 call from TCRdb remains unchecked. In germline, CDR1 is SNHLY, CDR2 FYNNEI. This CDR3 comprises 12 residues. The CDR3 sequence: CASRGLAGEQFF. Based on the CDR3 plus reference TRBV2 and TRBJ2-1, the full variable domain is EPEVTQTPSHQVTQMGQEVILRCVPISNHLYFYWYRQILGQKVEFLVSFYNNEISEKSEIFDDQFSVERPDGSNFTLKIRSTKLEDSAMYFCASRGLAGEQFFGPGTRLTVL.

The V and J genes are TRBV18 and TRBJ2-4; TCRdb proposes TRBD1, but this gene call is untestable without DNA. In germline, CDR1 is KGHSH, CDR2 LQKENI. The CDR3 spans 17 residues. The chain's CDR3 is CASSPLPGPLAKNIQYF.